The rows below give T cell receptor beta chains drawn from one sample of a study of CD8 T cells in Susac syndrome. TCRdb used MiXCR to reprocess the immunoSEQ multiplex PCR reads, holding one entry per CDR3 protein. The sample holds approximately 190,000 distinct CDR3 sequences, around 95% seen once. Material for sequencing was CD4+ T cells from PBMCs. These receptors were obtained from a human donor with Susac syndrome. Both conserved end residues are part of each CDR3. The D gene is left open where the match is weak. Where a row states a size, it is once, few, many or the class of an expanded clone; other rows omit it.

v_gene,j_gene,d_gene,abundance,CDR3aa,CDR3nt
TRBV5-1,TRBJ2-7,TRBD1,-,CASSPSWTGLTYEQYF,TGCGCCAGCAGCCCTTCCTGGACAGGGCTTACCTACGAGCAGTACTTC
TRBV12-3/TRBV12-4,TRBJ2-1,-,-,CASNHGVHGDEQFF,TGTGCCAGCAATCATGGGGTCCATGGCGATGAGCAGTTCTTC
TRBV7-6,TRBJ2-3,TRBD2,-,CASSPPAGVQDTQYF,TGTGCCAGCAGCCCCCCAGCGGGGGTCCAAGATACGCAGTATTTT
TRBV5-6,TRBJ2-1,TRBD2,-,CASSLPGLAGGLYNEQFF,TGTGCCAGCAGCTTGCCCGGACTAGCGGGGGGACTCTACAATGAGCAGTTCTTC
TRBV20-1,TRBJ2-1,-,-,CSAEGRNNEQFF,TGCAGTGCAGAGGGACGGAACAATGAGCAGTTCTTC
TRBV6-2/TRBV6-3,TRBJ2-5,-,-,CASSWFRSSAETQYF,TGTGCCAGCAGTTGGTTCAGATCATCCGCAGAGACCCAGTACTTC
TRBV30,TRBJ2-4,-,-,CAWSEDGGYGAKNIQYF,TGTGCCTGGAGCGAGGACGGGGGATACGGCGCCAAAAACATTCAGTACTTC
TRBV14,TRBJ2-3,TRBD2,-,CASSHPPPGLATDTQYF,TGTGCCAGCAGCCACCCCCCTCCCGGACTAGCAACGGATACGCAGTATTTT
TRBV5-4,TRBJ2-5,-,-,CASSSGTSQETQYF,TGTGCCAGCAGTTCCGGGACCTCCCAAGAGACCCAGTACTTC
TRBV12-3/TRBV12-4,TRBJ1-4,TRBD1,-,CASRDDREVKKLFF,TGTGCCAGCAGGGATGACAGGGAAGTGAAAAAACTGTTTTTT
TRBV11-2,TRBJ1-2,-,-,CASSLNSGYGYTF,TGTGCCAGCAGCTTAAACTCAGGGTATGGCTACACCTTC
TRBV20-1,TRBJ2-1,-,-,CSATGSSYNEQFF,TGCAGTGCTACAGGGAGCTCCTACAATGAGCAGTTCTTC
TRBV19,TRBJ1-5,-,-,CASSKDGDQPQHF,TGTGCCAGTAGTAAAGACGGGGATCAGCCCCAGCATTTT
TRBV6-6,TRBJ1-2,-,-,CASSQGYHYGYTF,TGTGCCAGCAGTCAAGGGTACCACTATGGCTACACCTTC
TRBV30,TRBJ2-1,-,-,CAWSPAGSEQFF,TGTGCCTGGAGTCCCGCCGGTTCGGAGCAGTTCTTC
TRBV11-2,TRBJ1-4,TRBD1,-,CASTLQGRDEKLFF,TGTGCCAGCACCCTACAGGGGAGGGACGAAAAACTGTTTTTT
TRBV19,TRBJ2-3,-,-,CASSIPVGEQYF,TGTGCCAGTAGTATTCCCGTCGGGGAGCAGTATTTT
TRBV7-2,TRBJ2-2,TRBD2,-,CASSPPSGGTGELFF,TGTGCCAGCAGCCCCCCCAGCGGGGGTACCGGGGAGCTGTTTTTT
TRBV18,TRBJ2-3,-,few,CASSSRTDTQYF,TGTGCCAGCTCAAGCCGGACAGATACGCAGTATTTT
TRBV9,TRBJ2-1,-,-,CASSVIPSGNEQFF,TGTGCCAGCAGCGTAATCCCGTCTGGCAATGAGCAGTTCTTC
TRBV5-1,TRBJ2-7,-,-,CASSSPGRGAYEQYF,TGCGCCAGCAGTTCTCCGGGACGAGGAGCCTACGAGCAGTACTTC
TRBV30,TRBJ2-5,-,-,CACLGVAVQETQYF,TGTGCCTGCCTAGGGGTCGCGGTCCAAGAGACCCAGTACTTC
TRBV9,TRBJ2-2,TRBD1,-,CASSVADRGRSGELFF,TGTGCCAGCAGCGTAGCGGACAGGGGGCGTTCCGGGGAGCTGTTTTTT
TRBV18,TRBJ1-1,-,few,CASSLEGDTEAFF,TGTGCCAGCTCACTTGAAGGGGACACTGAAGCTTTCTTT
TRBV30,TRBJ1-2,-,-,CAWSVTEYGYTF,TGTGCCTGGAGTGTCACCGAGTATGGCTACACCTTC